These 9 T cell receptor beta chains share one sample of origin, sequenced in a study of B cell selection in AIRE deficiency. The assay was immunoSEQ multiplex PCR, and TCRdb's table has in-frame clones only and misses some. Altogether tens of thousands of clones are present, roughly 96% being singletons, with the ten largest covering just over 0.2%. CD4+CD127+ cells were sorted as the conventional CD4 T cells. Sequencing was carried out using conventional CD4+ T cells sorted from PBMCs. These receptors originate from a human donor with AIRE deficiency.

The chain couples TRBV6-1 to TRBJ2-7, with D unresolved. Germline CDR1 reads MNHNS; CDR2 reads SASEGT. V lost 2 bases, J lost 4 bases, and 3 bases lay in between. CDR3 size: 11 residues. CDR3 loop: CASSELYEQYF. The CDR3 DNA reads TGTGCCAGCAGTGAATTGTACGAGCAGTACTTC.

The chain is built from TRBV7-2 and TRBJ2-1, with D possibly being TRBD2 (5 bases). CDR3 length: 15 amino acids. Germline-derived CDR1 and CDR2 are SGHTA and FQGNSA. The germline V and J ends were trimmed by 1 base and 6 bases, with 13 bases remaining between them. CDR3 region: CASSLEARDSNEQFF. CDR3 sequence (DNA): TGTGCCAGCAGCTTAGAGGCTCGGGATTCCAATGAGCAGTTCTTC. The variable domain in full, completed from reference TRBV7-2 and TRBJ2-1, reads GAGVSQSPSNKVTEKGKDVELRCDPISGHTALYWYRQSLGQGLEFLIYFQGNSAPDKSGLPSDRFSAERTGGSVSTLTIQRTQQEDSAVYLCASSLEARDSNEQFFGPGTRLTVL.

J is TRBJ1-1 and V is TRBV28; TRBD1 is a possible D gene (5 bases). With 6 bases removed from V and 1 base from J, the gap between germline ends came to 15 bases. Germline CDR1 is MDHEN and CDR2 is SYDVKM. The CDR3 extends over 15 amino acids. The CDR3: CASRNSGGRNTEAFF. In DNA, the CDR3 is TGTGCCAGCAGAAATTCTGGGGGAAGGAACACTGAAGCTTTCTTT.

V gene TRBV5-6 combines with J gene TRBJ1-4, with D uncertain. The CDR3 runs to 15 residues. The V gene lost 5 bases and the J gene lost 1 base, with 12 bases spanning the gap. The germline CDR1 and CDR2 sequences are SGHDT and YYEEEE. DNA of the CDR3: TGTGCCAGCAGTCGTGACGGATTAACTAATGAAAAACTGTTTTTT. Its translation: CASSRDGLTNEKLFF.

This clone is a singleton in its sample. V usage is TRBV30 and J usage is TRBJ2-3; D possibly matches TRBD1 or TRBD2 (5 bases each). From germline, CDR1 is GTSNPN and CDR2 SVGIG (reference sequence). The CDR3 is 15 amino acids. With 5 bases removed from V and 2 bases from J, the gap between germline ends came to 17 bases. This CDR3 reads CAWGHLSGVTDTQYF. The CDR3 DNA reads TGTGCCTGGGGACACCTATCCGGGGTCACAGATACGCAGTATTTT.

The chain has TRBV9 and TRBJ2-3, with D uncertain. The length of the CDR3 is 17 residues. Trimming removed 0 bases from V and 0 bases from J, with 14 bases in between. Germline V gene lookup returns CDR1 SGDLS and CDR2 YYNGEE. CDR3 residues: CASSVAPLVRSTDTQYF. CDR3 nucleotide sequence: TGTGCCAGCAGCGTAGCCCCCCTGGTGCGGAGCACAGATACGCAGTATTTT. Supplemented by reference TRBV9 and TRBJ2-3, the full variable domain reads DSGVTQTPKHLITATGQRVTLRCSPRSGDLSVYWYQQSLDQGLQFLIQYYNGEERAKGNILERFSAQQFPDLHSELNLSSLELGDSALYFCASSVAPLVRSTDTQYFGPGTRLTVL.

The sample holds one count of this clone. This sequence joins TRBV28 and TRBJ2-7, with D tentatively TRBD2 (6 bases). The V gene's germline CDR1 is MDHEN and CDR2 SYDVKM. The V gene lost 7 bases and the J gene lost 5 bases, with 21 bases spanning the gap. The CDR3 is 15 residues long. This chain's CDR3 is CASKPAGGRNDEQYF. DNA for the CDR3: TGTGCCAGCAAACCGGCGGGTGGGAGGAACGACGAGCAGTACTTC.

V usage is TRBV19 and J usage is TRBJ1-2; D is undetermined. Germline-derived CDR1 and CDR2 are LNHDA and SQIVND (reference sequence). The ends were cut back, 0 bases at V and 3 bases at J, with 8 bases in the middle. The CDR3 runs to 14 residues. The CDR3 DNA reads as TGTGCCAGTAGTATAGAATGGGCAGACTATGGCTACACCTTC. Amino acid sequence: CASSIEWADYGYTF.

The chain recombines TRBV19 with TRBJ1-1, with 9 bases that match TRBD1. The trim removed 6 bases at V and 1 base at J, leaving 6 bases unmatched. Germline loops: CDR1 LNHDA, CDR2 SQIVND (reference sequence). There are 15 residues in the CDR3. This chain's CDR3 is CASRTAGQGNTEAFF. The CDR3 DNA is TGTGCCAGTAGAACGGCGGGACAGGGGAACACTGAAGCTTTCTTT.